The rows below give T cell receptor beta chains drawn from one sample of a study of cytomegalovirus exposure and HLA in healthy donors. Sequencing was performed with immunoSEQ multiplex PCR; in TCRdb, only in-frame clones are kept and a portion is missing. This sample has 95,000 to 150,000 clones; over 65% occur once, and the top ten carry around 3.3%. Input material: PBMCs. The origin of the receptors is a young woman in good health and CMV-seropositive. The CDR3 runs from the conserved cysteine through the conserved F or W. Fields, in order: J gene, CDR3 length, V gene, D gene, clone size, CDR3 DNA, CDR3 protein. The D gene is left open where the match is weak. Expanded clones are given a class, and other clones once, few, many or no size at all.

J: TRBJ1-6; length: 15; V: TRBV4-1; D: .; size: .; DNA: TGCGCCAGCAGCCAAGATTGGGGGCTTAATTCACCCCTCCACTTT; CDR3: CASSQDWGLNSPLHF
J: TRBJ1-4; length: 16; V: TRBV7-2; D: TRBD1; size: .; DNA: TGTGCCAGCAGTAGGACAGGGTTCGGTGCTAATGAAAAACTGTTTTTT; CDR3: CASSRTGFGANEKLFF
J: TRBJ2-1; length: 17; V: TRBV4-1; D: .; size: .; DNA: TGCGCCAGCAGCCATTCATACAGGGCCCTAACCTACAATGAGCAGTTCTTC; CDR3: CASSHSYRALTYNEQFF
J: TRBJ2-7; length: 16; V: TRBV5-1; D: TRBD1; size: .; DNA: TGCGCCAGCAGCGTACTACCCGGGACAGGGTTCTACGAGCAGTACTTC; CDR3: CASSVLPGTGFYEQYF
J: TRBJ2-6; length: 15; V: TRBV5-5; D: .; size: .; DNA: TGTGCCAGCAGCTTGGCGGGGAGAGGGGCCAACGTCCTGACTTTC; CDR3: CASSLAGRGANVLTF
J: TRBJ1-4; length: 15; V: TRBV28; D: TRBD1; size: once; DNA: TGTGCCAGCAGCCTTCCCGGGACAGAAAATGAAAAACTGTTTTTT; CDR3: CASSLPGTENEKLFF
J: TRBJ2-5; length: 15; V: TRBV19; D: TRBD2; size: .; DNA: TGTGCCAGTAGTATATTAGCGGGGGATAAGGAGACCCAGTACTTC; CDR3: CASSILAGDKETQYF
J: TRBJ1-2; length: 17; V: TRBV5-4; D: TRBD1; size: .; DNA: TGTGCCAGCAGCCCCGGACAGGGGCCAGCACTTAACTATGGCTACACCTTC; CDR3: CASSPGQGPALNYGYTF
J: TRBJ1-5; length: 15; V: TRBV18; D: .; size: .; DNA: TGTGCCAGCTCACCCCTTGGGGCAGGGGCTCAGCCCCAGCATTTT; CDR3: CASSPLGAGAQPQHF
J: TRBJ2-1; length: 15; V: TRBV25-1; D: TRBD2; size: .; DNA: TGTGCCAGCAGTGATTCTGGTTGGGGGGGCAATGAGCAGTTCTTC; CDR3: CASSDSGWGGNEQFF
J: TRBJ2-3; length: 16; V: TRBV18; D: TRBD2; size: .; DNA: TGTGCCAGCTCACCACCGAGCGGGGGGCCACCAGATACGCAGTATTTT; CDR3: CASSPPSGGPPDTQYF
J: TRBJ2-1; length: 15; V: TRBV9; D: TRBD2; size: .; DNA: TGTGCCAGCAGCAAAGGGACTAGGTGGGGAGATGAGCAGTTCTTC; CDR3: CASSKGTRWGDEQFF
J: TRBJ2-7; length: 15; V: TRBV9; D: TRBD1; size: .; DNA: TGTGCCAGCAGCTCGCGACAGGGGGCCAGCAACGAGCAGTACTTC; CDR3: CASSSRQGASNEQYF
J: TRBJ1-5; length: 13; V: TRBV29-1; D: TRBD1; size: .; DNA: TGCAGCGTTGGGGACAGCCACAATCAGCCCCAGCATTTT; CDR3: CSVGDSHNQPQHF
J: TRBJ1-1; length: 12; V: TRBV7-9; D: .; size: .; DNA: TGTGCCAGCAGCTTAGGCAGGGCTGAAGCTTTCTTT; CDR3: CASSLGRAEAFF
J: TRBJ2-2; length: 14; V: TRBV7-6; D: TRBD1; size: once; DNA: TGTGCCAGCAGCAGACAGGGGGTCACCGGGGAGCTGTTTTTT; CDR3: CASSRQGVTGELFF
J: TRBJ1-2; length: 13; V: TRBV4-1; D: .; size: .; DNA: TGCGCCAGCAGCCACCCCGACCGGAGGGGCTACACCTTC; CDR3: CASSHPDRRGYTF
J: TRBJ1-1; length: 13; V: TRBV7-8; D: .; size: .; DNA: TGTGCCAGCAGCTTGCAAGCCACCACTGAAGCTTTCTTT; CDR3: CASSLQATTEAFF
J: TRBJ2-6; length: 17; V: TRBV5-6; D: .; size: once; DNA: TGTGCCAGCAGCTTGGAAGGGGTTCGCTCTGGGGCCAACGTCCTGACTTTC; CDR3: CASSLEGVRSGANVLTF
J: TRBJ2-3; length: 19; V: TRBV7-9; D: TRBD2; size: .; DNA: TGTGCCAGCAGCTCCAACTGGGGGGGACGGGGCCCTTCGACAGATACGCAGTATTTT; CDR3: CASSSNWGGRGPSTDTQYF
J: TRBJ2-3; length: 15; V: TRBV5-4; D: TRBD1; size: once; DNA: TGTGCCAGCAGCATACCCGGGACAGTAACAGATACGCAGTATTTT; CDR3: CASSIPGTVTDTQYF
J: TRBJ2-3; length: 11; V: TRBV29-1; D: .; size: .; DNA: TGCAGCGTTGTACCGGGAGATACGCAGTATTTT; CDR3: CSVVPGDTQYF
J: TRBJ1-4; length: 11; V: TRBV28; D: .; size: .; DNA: TGTGCCAGCAGGGGCGGGACGGTGCTAGTTTTT; CDR3: CASRGGTVLVF
J: TRBJ2-1; length: 15; V: TRBV5-6; D: .; size: .; DNA: TGTGCCAGCAGCTTAGATACCGGGAAATACAATGAGCAGTTCTTC; CDR3: CASSLDTGKYNEQFF
J: TRBJ2-1; length: 16; V: TRBV7-9; D: TRBD1; size: .; DNA: TGTGCCAGCAGCCCCATGGTGGGACAGGGGGAGTTTGAGCAGTTCTTC; CDR3: CASSPMVGQGEFEQFF
J: TRBJ2-7; length: 12; V: TRBV7-9; D: TRBD1; size: .; DNA: TGTGCCAGCACCCTAGGGGGCCACGAGCAGTACTTC; CDR3: CASTLGGHEQYF
J: TRBJ1-5; length: 13; V: TRBV29-1; D: .; size: .; DNA: TGCAGCGTTGTCGGAGGGGCCAATCAGCCCCAGCATTTT; CDR3: CSVVGGANQPQHF
J: TRBJ2-1; length: 15; V: TRBV5-1; D: .; size: .; DNA: TGCGCCAGCAGAACTTTAGCGGACCTCTACAATGAGCAGTTCTTC; CDR3: CASRTLADLYNEQFF
J: TRBJ2-1; length: 16; V: TRBV5-4; D: .; size: .; DNA: TGTGCCAGCAGCTTGGTTGGCAGGGGCTTCTACAATGAGCAGTTCTTC; CDR3: CASSLVGRGFYNEQFF
J: TRBJ2-3; length: 17; V: TRBV4-1; D: TRBD2; size: .; DNA: TGCGCCAGCAGCCAAAAGGGACTAGCGGGGAACACAGATACGCAGTATTTT; CDR3: CASSQKGLAGNTDTQYF
J: TRBJ2-1; length: 16; V: TRBV19; D: TRBD2; size: .; DNA: TGTGCCAGTAGTCCCGGGAGCGGGGTGACATACAATGAGCAGTTCTTC; CDR3: CASSPGSGVTYNEQFF
J: TRBJ2-5; length: 14; V: TRBV2; D: .; size: .; DNA: TGTGCCAGCAGTGAACCGTATGGGCGGGGAGCCCAGTACTTC; CDR3: CASSEPYGRGAQYF
J: TRBJ2-7; length: 15; V: TRBV9; D: .; size: .; DNA: TGTGCCAGCAGCGTTTCAACCGGGGACTCCTACGAGCAGTACTTC; CDR3: CASSVSTGDSYEQYF
J: TRBJ2-1; length: 17; V: TRBV4-1; D: .; size: .; DNA: TGCGCCAGCAGCCAAGATTGGCAGTCCCGCTCCTACAATGAGCAGTTCTTC; CDR3: CASSQDWQSRSYNEQFF
J: TRBJ2-2; length: 16; V: TRBV4-1; D: TRBD2; size: .; DNA: TGCGCCAGCAGCCAAACCGAGCGGGGCCAAACCGGGGAGCTGTTTTTT; CDR3: CASSQTERGQTGELFF
J: TRBJ1-5; length: 18; V: TRBV19; D: TRBD1; size: .; DNA: TGTGCCAGTAGCACCACAACTACCTGGGACAGGGTTGGTCAGCCCCAGCATTTT; CDR3: CASSTTTTWDRVGQPQHF
J: TRBJ2-1; length: 15; V: TRBV11-2; D: .; size: .; DNA: TGTGCCAGCATGGAGCGGAGTAGTGAGTACAATGAGCAGTTCTTC; CDR3: CASMERSSEYNEQFF
J: TRBJ2-5; length: 17; V: TRBV14; D: .; size: .; DNA: TGTGCCAGCAGCCACGAAACTCGGTCCAAGCGCCAAGAGACCCAGTACTTC; CDR3: CASSHETRSKRQETQYF
J: TRBJ2-3; length: 15; V: TRBV7-2; D: TRBD1; size: few; DNA: TGTGCCAGCAGCTTTCAGGGGGCCCGAACAGATACGCAGTATTTT; CDR3: CASSFQGARTDTQYF
J: TRBJ2-5; length: 16; V: TRBV14; D: TRBD1; size: .; DNA: TGTGCCAGCAGCCGCGACAGGGGGGGAACCCAAGAGACCCAGTACTTC; CDR3: CASSRDRGGTQETQYF
J: TRBJ1-2; length: 13; V: TRBV30; D: .; size: .; DNA: TGTGCCTCGTTGCAGTTTTCATACCATGGCTACACCTTC; CDR3: CASLQFSYHGYTF
J: TRBJ2-5; length: 15; V: TRBV4-3; D: TRBD2; size: once; DNA: TGCGCCAGCAGCCGCAAGCGGGGACCCCAAGAGACCCAGTACTTC; CDR3: CASSRKRGPQETQYF
J: TRBJ2-7; length: 13; V: TRBV7-2; D: .; size: .; DNA: TGTGCCAGCAGCCTGGGCTATTCCTACGAGCAGTACTTC; CDR3: CASSLGYSYEQYF
J: TRBJ1-1; length: 12; V: TRBV10-3; D: .; size: .; DNA: TGTGCCACAACAGGAGACATCACTGAAGCTTTCTTT; CDR3: CATTGDITEAFF
J: TRBJ1-2; length: 14; V: TRBV9; D: TRBD1; size: .; DNA: TGTGCCAGCAGCTTCGGACAGGGCGGGTATCCCTACACCTTC; CDR3: CASSFGQGGYPYTF
J: TRBJ2-7; length: 12; V: TRBV29-1; D: TRBD1; size: .; DNA: TGCAGCGTTGCGGACAGGGACTACGAGCAGTACTTC; CDR3: CSVADRDYEQYF
J: TRBJ2-7; length: 14; V: TRBV4-2; D: TRBD2; size: .; DNA: TGTGCCAGCAGCCAAGAACGGGGGGGGTACGAGCAGTACTTC; CDR3: CASSQERGGYEQYF
J: TRBJ1-5; length: 15; V: TRBV2; D: .; size: .; DNA: TGTGCCAGCAGTTCAAGCCCCGCGGTGAACCAGCCCCAGCATTTT; CDR3: CASSSSPAVNQPQHF
J: TRBJ1-2; length: 13; V: TRBV30; D: .; size: .; DNA: TGTGCCTGGAGACCGGGGGGGCCCTATGGCTACACCTTC; CDR3: CAWRPGGPYGYTF
J: TRBJ2-3; length: 15; V: TRBV6-1; D: TRBD2; size: .; DNA: TGTGCCAGCAGTGTTACTAGCGGGGGGCCAGATACGCAGTATTTT; CDR3: CASSVTSGGPDTQYF